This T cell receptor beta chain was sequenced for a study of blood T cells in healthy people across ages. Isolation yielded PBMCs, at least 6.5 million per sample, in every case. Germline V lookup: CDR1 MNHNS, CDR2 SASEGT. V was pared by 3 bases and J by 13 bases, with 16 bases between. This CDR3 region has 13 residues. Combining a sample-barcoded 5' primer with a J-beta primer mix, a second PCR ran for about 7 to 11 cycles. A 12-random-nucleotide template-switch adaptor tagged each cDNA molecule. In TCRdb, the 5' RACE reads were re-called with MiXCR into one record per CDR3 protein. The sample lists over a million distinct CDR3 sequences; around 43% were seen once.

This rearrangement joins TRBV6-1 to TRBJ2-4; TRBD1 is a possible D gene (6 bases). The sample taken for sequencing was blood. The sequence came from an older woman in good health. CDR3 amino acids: CASSDWGREEQYF. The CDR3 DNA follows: TGTGCCAGCAGTGATTGGGGGCGTGAGGAGCAGTACTTC.